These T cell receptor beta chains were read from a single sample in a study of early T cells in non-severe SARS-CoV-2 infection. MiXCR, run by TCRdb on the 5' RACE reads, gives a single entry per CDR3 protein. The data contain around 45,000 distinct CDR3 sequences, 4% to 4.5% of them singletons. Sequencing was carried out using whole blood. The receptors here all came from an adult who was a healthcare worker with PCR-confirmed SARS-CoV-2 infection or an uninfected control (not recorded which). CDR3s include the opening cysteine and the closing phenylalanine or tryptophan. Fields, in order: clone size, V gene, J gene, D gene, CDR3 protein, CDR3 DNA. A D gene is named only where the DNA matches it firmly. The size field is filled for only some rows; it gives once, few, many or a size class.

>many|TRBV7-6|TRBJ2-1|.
CASRAGTLGYNEQFF
TGTGCCAGCAGGGCCGGGACATTGGGATACAATGAGCAGTTCTTC
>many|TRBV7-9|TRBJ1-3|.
CASSPRDRNTIYF
TGTGCCAGCAGCCCCAGGGACAGAAACACCATATATTTT
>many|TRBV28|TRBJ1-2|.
CASSLLRAGYTF
TGTGCCAGCAGTTTGTTAAGGGCGGGCTACACCTTC
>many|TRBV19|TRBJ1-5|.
CASSIQGQPQHF
TGTGCCAGTAGTATTCAGGGTCAGCCCCAGCATTTT
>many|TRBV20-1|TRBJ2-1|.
CSAREIESGPYNEQFF
TGCAGTGCTAGAGAAATCGAGAGCGGACCCTACAATGAGCAGTTCTTC
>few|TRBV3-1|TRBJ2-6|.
CASSPMVSQGWTNVLTF
TGTGCCAGCAGCCCCATGGTTTCCCAGGGGTGGACCAACGTCCTGACTTTC
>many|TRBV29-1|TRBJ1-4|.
CSASTTGFGEKLFF
TGCAGCGCGTCCACTACAGGGTTCGGTGAAAAACTGTTTTTT
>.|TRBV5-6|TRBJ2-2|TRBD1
CASSSIMGQLNTGELFF
TGTGCCAGCAGCTCGATTATGGGACAGCTGAACACCGGGGAGCTGTTTTTT
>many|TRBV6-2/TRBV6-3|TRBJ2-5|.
CASTATGQETQYF
TGTGCCAGCACAGCGACAGGTCAAGAGACCCAGTACTTC
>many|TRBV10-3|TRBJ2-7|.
CATSDSYEQYF
TGTGCCACCAGCGACTCCTACGAGCAGTACTTC
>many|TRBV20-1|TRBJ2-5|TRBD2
CSARDPSGGEETQYF
TGCAGTGCTAGAGACCCATCGGGGGGGGAAGAGACCCAGTACTTC
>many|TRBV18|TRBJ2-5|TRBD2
CASSPGNSGRETQYF
TGTGCCAGCTCACCGGGAAATAGCGGGAGAGAGACCCAGTACTTC
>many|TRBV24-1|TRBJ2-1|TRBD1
CATSYGQGIDEQFF
TGTGCCACCAGCTACGGACAGGGGATTGATGAGCAGTTCTTC
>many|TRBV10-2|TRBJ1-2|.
CASSEQRRGYTF
TGCGCCAGCAGTGAGCAGAGGAGGGGCTACACCTTC
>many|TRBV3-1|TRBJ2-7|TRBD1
CASSQDQGGPFAEQYF
TGTGCCAGCAGCCAAGATCAAGGGGGCCCCTTTGCCGAGCAGTACTTC
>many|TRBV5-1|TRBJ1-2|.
CASSLVYRNYGYTF
TGCGCCAGCAGCTTGGTGTACAGAAACTATGGCTACACCTTC
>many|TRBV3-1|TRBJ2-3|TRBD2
CASSQDRSSGAGDTQYF
TGTGCCAGCAGCCAGGACCGATCTAGCGGGGCGGGAGATACGCAGTATTTT
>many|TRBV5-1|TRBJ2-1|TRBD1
CASTPRRGRNEQFF
TGCGCCAGCACCCCGCGCAGGGGGCGGAATGAGCAGTTCTTC
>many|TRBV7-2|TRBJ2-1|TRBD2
CASSLRLAGNNEQFF
TGTGCCAGCAGCCTGCGACTAGCGGGAAACAATGAGCAGTTCTTC
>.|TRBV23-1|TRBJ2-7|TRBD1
CASSQPTDRGDYEQYF
TGCGCCAGCAGTCAGCCCACCGACAGGGGGGACTACGAGCAGTACTTC
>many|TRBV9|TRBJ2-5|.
CASSFAGTLEETQYF
TGTGCCAGCAGCTTCGCCGGGACACTGGAAGAGACCCAGTACTTC
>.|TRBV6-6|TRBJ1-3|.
CASSSTREAAGNTIYF
TGTGCCAGCAGTTCCACCAGGGAAGCTGCTGGAAACACCATATATTTT
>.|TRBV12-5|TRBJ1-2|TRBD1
CASGLRGTDYGYTF
TGTGCTAGTGGTCTGAGGGGGACAGACTATGGCTACACCTTC
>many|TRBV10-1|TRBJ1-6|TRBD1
CASSTTGVTNSPLHF
TGCGCCAGCAGTACTACAGGGGTTACTAATTCACCCCTCCACTTT
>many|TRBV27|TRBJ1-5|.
CATFAAADINQPQHF
TGTGCCACCTTCGCGGCCGCGGACATCAATCAGCCCCAGCATTTT
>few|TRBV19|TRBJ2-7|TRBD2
CASSRRVAGGRSYEQYF
TGTGCCAGTAGTCGTCGGGTAGCGGGAGGGAGGAGCTACGAGCAGTACTTC